The 14 T cell receptor beta chains below were found in one sample sequenced in a study of CD8 T cells in Susac syndrome. RNA in amounts of roughly 0.5 to 1 ug was reverse transcribed with random hexamers. MiXCR, applied by TCRdb to the immunoSEQ multiplex PCR reads, yields one record per CDR3 protein. The sample carries 200,000 or so distinct CDR3 sequences, about 95% recorded once. Sequencing used CD8+ T cells from PBMCs. The source of these receptors is a human donor with Susac syndrome.

The chain has TRBV30 and TRBJ2-7; D gene ambiguous. This CDR3 contains 11 residues. From germline, CDR1 is GTSNPN and CDR2 SVGIG (reference sequence). The germline V and J ends were trimmed by 0 bases and 5 bases, with 5 bases remaining between them. DNA of the CDR3: TGTGCCTGGAGTGTCACCAACGAGCAGTACTTC. This gives the protein CAWSVTNEQYF.

The chain recombines TRBV7-9 with TRBJ2-7; 8 bases align to TRBD2. The V and J ends lost 1 base and 3 bases, in that order; junction bases with no gene match: 8. The germline V gene has CDR1 SEHNR and CDR2 FQNEAQ (reference sequence). This CDR3 comprises 16 residues. CDR3 amino acids: CASSLVSGGAVYEQYF. For the CDR3, the DNA is TGTGCCAGCAGCTTAGTATCCGGGGGGGCCGTCTACGAGCAGTACTTC.

V and J are TRBV7-9 and TRBJ2-7; 8 nucleotides agree with TRBD2. This CDR3 contains 17 residues. Per germline, CDR1 SEHNR and CDR2 FQNEAQ (reference sequence). With V trimmed by 5 bases and J by 3 bases, 15 bases remained unmatched. The CDR3 is CASSTSGGAGGLYEQYF. CDR3 sequence (DNA): TGTGCCAGCAGCACATCGGGGGGGGCGGGAGGCCTCTACGAGCAGTACTTC.

This rearrangement joins TRBV5-5 to TRBJ2-5; 9 nucleotides agree with TRBD2. Per germline, CDR1 SGHKS and CDR2 YYEKEE (reference sequence). CDR3 length: 15 amino acids. With 4 bases clipped from V and 5 bases from J, the junction kept 9 bases outside the gene matches. The CDR3, as DNA: TGTGCCAGCAGCCCGACTAGCGGCCTGCGCGAGACCCAGTACTTC. This sequence encodes CASSPTSGLRETQYF.

The V call is TRBV27, the J call TRBJ2-7; weak D call: TRBD2 (5 bases). V lost 6 bases to trimming and J lost 4 bases, with 7 bases between them. This CDR3 region has 11 residues. The germline V gene has CDR1 MNHEY and CDR2 SMNVEV (reference sequence). The CDR3 here is CASRGGYEQYF. The CDR3 DNA reads as TGTGCCAGCAGGGGCGGGTACGAGCAGTACTTC.

The V gene is TRBV30, the J gene TRBJ1-3; D not resolved. With 5 bases removed from V and 0 bases from J, the gap between germline ends came to 8 bases. This CDR3 is built from 13 residues. The germline V gene has CDR1 GTSNPN and CDR2 SVGIG (reference sequence). CDR3 sequence reads: CAWAANSGNTIYF. CDR3 sequence (DNA): TGTGCCTGGGCAGCTAACTCTGGAAACACCATATATTTT.

The chain is built from TRBV28 and TRBJ2-7, with D tentatively TRBD1 (5 bases). CDR3 length: 14 residues. V was cut by 1 base and J by 5 bases, with 12 bases left in between. Germline CDR1 MDHEN, CDR2 SYDVKM. The CDR3, as DNA: TGTGCCAGCAGTTTATTTCAGGGCGGACACGAGCAGTACTTC. This sequence encodes CASSLFQGGHEQYF.

V is TRBV7-9 and J is TRBJ2-1; the match to TRBD2 covers 8 bases. Germline CDR1 SEHNR, CDR2 FQNEAQ (reference sequence). The length of the CDR3 is 16 residues. V lost 1 base and J lost 2; bases outside the gene matches: 4. Here the CDR3 reads CASSLDTSGAYNEQFF. The DNA for the CDR3 is TGTGCCAGCAGCTTAGATACTAGCGGAGCCTACAATGAGCAGTTCTTC.

This clonotype was recorded once. The V call is TRBV7-9, the J call TRBJ2-2; D is ambiguous. The germline V gene encodes CDR1 SEHNR and CDR2 FQNEAQ (reference sequence). CDR3 length equals 13 residues. Trimming stripped 4 bases from V and 1 base from J, with 4 bases between. In nucleotides, the CDR3 is TGTGCCAGCAGCTACAGGAACACCGGGGAGCTGTTTTTT. Its translation is CASSYRNTGELFF.

The chain couples TRBV19 to TRBJ2-7; D is possibly TRBD1 (5 bases). Deletions cut 4 bases from V and 3 bases from J, with 16 bases between. The CDR3 covers 15 residues. CDR1 and CDR2 from the germline V gene are LNHDA and SQIVND (reference sequence). The CDR3 here is CASSTDREELYEQYF. CDR3 nucleotides: TGTGCCAGTAGTACAGACAGAGAGGAGCTCTACGAGCAGTACTTC.

The chain uses TRBV5-6 and TRBJ2-3; D not resolved. In germline, CDR1 is SGHDT, CDR2 YYEEEE. The V end was cut by 0 bases, the J end by 6 bases, with 5 bases between. The CDR3 covers 12 residues. CDR3 sequence: CASSLATDTQYF. The CDR3 DNA sequence: TGTGCCAGCAGCTTGGCCACGGATACGCAGTATTTT.

CDR3 bases: TGTGCCAGCAACCCCATTGGGGCAGACGACTACAATGAGCAGTTCTTC. It translates to CASNPIGADDYNEQFF. V and J are TRBV28 and TRBJ2-1; a possible D gene is TRBD1 (5 bases). CDR3 length: 16 amino acids. Germline assignment: CDR1 MDHEN and CDR2 SYDVKM. Trimming removed 7 bases at V and 3 bases at J, with 19 bases between.

The chain recombines TRBV13 with TRBJ1-1, with D possibly TRBD1 on 6 matching bases. Germline V gene lookup returns CDR1 PRHDT and CDR2 FYEKMQ (reference sequence). V lost 4 bases and J 2 bases, leaving 11 bases between the germline ends. This CDR3 is built from 14 residues. The CDR3 sequence: CASSSRDINTEAFF. The DNA for the CDR3 is TGTGCCAGCAGCTCCCGGGACATAAACACTGAAGCTTTCTTT.

The chain is built from TRBV9 and TRBJ1-2; TRBD1 agrees at 9 bases. The germline V gene has CDR1 SGDLS and CDR2 YYNGEE. The CDR3 is 14 amino acids. V shed 4 bases, J shed 3 bases, and the junction held 4 bases outside the gene matches. The CDR3, as DNA: TGTGCCAGCAGCCCACAGGGGGCCTACTATGGCTACACCTTC. This encodes CASSPQGAYYGYTF.